This T cell receptor beta chain was obtained from a study of technical replicates of blood from a handful of donors. With 5 bases clipped from V and 4 bases from J, the junction kept 5 bases outside the gene matches. Looked up from germline, CDR1 is SEHNR and CDR2 is FQNEAQ (reference sequence). The CDR3 is 13 amino acids. Measured with immunoSEQ multiplex PCR; TCRdb has only the in-frame clones, and not every one. The table has more than 65,000 clones, more than 85% seen once. This TCR came from a human donor in good health. V gene TRBV7-9 combines with J gene TRBJ2-7; 7 bases fit TRBD1. Sequencing was done on a sample of T cells isolated from PBMCs. This CDR3 reads CASSADREYEQYF. The DNA for the CDR3 is TGTGCCAGCAGCGCAGACAGGGAATACGAGCAGTACTTC.